What follows are 2 T cell receptor beta chains derived from one specimen sequenced in a study of memory CD4+ T cells and cytomegalovirus serostatus. Single viable CD3+CD4+CD8-CD45RO+ cells were sorted as the memory CD4+ T cells. Profiled with immunoSEQ multiplex PCR; TCRdb holds only in-frame clones, not every one. This table holds about 64,000 clones, 77% found once. Specimen: memory CD4+ T cells from blood. These receptors were taken from an adult in good health and CMV-seronegative.

V gene TRBV2 combines with J gene TRBJ1-1, with D maybe TRBD1 (5 bases). This CDR3 spans 13 amino acids. The ends were cut back, 6 bases at V and 2 bases at J, with 10 bases in the middle. Germline-derived CDR1 and CDR2 are SNHLY and FYNNEI. CDR3 coding DNA: TGTGCCAGCAGGGCAGACAGAAACACTGAAGCTTTCTTT. It encodes CASRADRNTEAFF. The full variable domain, rest sourced from reference TRBV2 and TRBJ1-1, is EPEVTQTPSHQVTQMGQEVILRCVPISNHLYFYWYRQILGQKVEFLVSFYNNEISEKSEIFDDQFSVERPDGSNFTLKIRSTKLEDSAMYFCASRADRNTEAFFGQGTRLTVV.

There are a few counts of this clone. This chain connects TRBV5-6 to TRBJ2-7; 8 bases line up with TRBD1. Germline V gene sequence: CDR1 SGHDT, CDR2 YYEEEE. The trim removed 5 bases at V and 2 bases at J, leaving 6 bases unmatched. The CDR3 consists of 14 residues. Written as DNA, the CDR3 is TGTGCCAGCAGACCAGGGGGCCCTGCCTACGAGCAGTACTTC. It codes for CASRPGGPAYEQYF. The full variable domain, its missing parts supplied by reference TRBV5-6 and TRBJ2-7, is DAGVTQSPTHLIKTRGQQVTLRCSPKSGHDTVSWYQQALGQGPQFIFQYYEEEERQRGNFPDRFSGHQFPNYSSELNVNALLLGDSALYLCASRPGGPAYEQYFGPGTRLTVT.